Shown below are 25 T cell receptor beta chains from a single sample sequenced in a study of T cells after yellow fever vaccination. Using its own MiXCR run on the 5' RACE reads, TCRdb lists one record per CDR3 protein. This sample has hundreds of thousands of distinct CDR3 sequences, with around an eighth found just once. Specimen: PBMCs, collected on the day of the yellow fever booster vaccination. The receptors shown here come from a man younger than 40 who received the YFV17D yellow fever vaccine.

This clonotype showed up just a few times. The rearrangement joins TRBV27 to TRBJ2-2; 10 nucleotides match TRBD2. CDR1 is MNHEY and CDR2 is SMNVEV in the germline V gene (reference sequence). The CDR3 covers 15 residues. After removal of 5 bases from V and 6 bases from J, the junction contained 6 bases not matched to a gene. CDR3 in amino acids: CASSTGTSVSGELFF. DNA of the CDR3: TGTGCCAGCAGTACCGGGACTAGCGTCTCCGGGGAGCTGTTTTTT.

This clonotype came up a few times. The chain is built from TRBV7-2 and TRBJ2-7, with D possibly TRBD2 on 5 matching bases. This CDR3 contains 13 residues. V lost 4 bases and J lost 3, with 10 bases in between. Germline CDR1 reads SGHTA; CDR2 reads FQGNSA. The CDR3 DNA reads as TGTGCCAGCAGCTCCGGACTCTACTACGAGCAGTACTTC. It is translated as CASSSGLYYEQYF. The full variable domain, completed using reference TRBV7-2 and TRBJ2-7, is GAGVSQSPSNKVTEKGKDVELRCDPISGHTALYWYRQSLGQGLEFLIYFQGNSAPDKSGLPSDRFSAERTGGSVSTLTIQRTQQEDSAVYLCASSSGLYYEQYFGPGTRLTVT.

The chain joins TRBV30 to TRBJ2-7; 7 positions agree with TRBD2. V gave up 0 bases and J gave up 5 bases; unmatched junction bases: 10. The CDR3 runs to 15 residues. Germline CDR1 is GTSNPN and CDR2 is SVGIG (reference sequence). This chain's CDR3 is CAWSVPSGIGDEQYF. In nucleotides, the CDR3 is TGTGCCTGGAGTGTACCCAGCGGGATAGGCGACGAGCAGTACTTC.

The rearrangement uses TRBV30 and TRBJ2-2, with 11 bases that match TRBD2. V lost 7 bases to trimming and J lost 4 bases; unmatched junction nucleotides: 8. The CDR3 runs 15 residues. Germline lookup yields CDR1 GTSNPN and CDR2 SVGIG (reference sequence). The CDR3 reads CAFLTSGTGTGELFF. CDR3 sequence (DNA): TGTGCCTTCCTGACTAGCGGGACGGGCACCGGGGAGCTGTTTTTT.

This clonotype came up a few times. V and J are TRBV4-2 and TRBJ2-7; D is possibly TRBD1 (5 bases). The CDR3 consists of 15 residues. V lost 1 base and J lost 0, with 10 bases in between. Germline V CDR1 and CDR2: LGHNA, YNFKEQ. In nucleotides, the CDR3 is TGTGCCAGCAGCCAAGGGGGCATAAGCTCCTACGAGCAGTACTTC. It encodes CASSQGGISSYEQYF.

This clonotype occurred a few times. The rearrangement links TRBV29-1 to TRBJ1-1; D unresolved. The germline V gene encodes CDR1 SQVTM and CDR2 ANQGSEA. This CDR3 comprises 11 residues. The V gene lost 7 bases and the J gene lost 3 bases, with 9 bases spanning the gap. The CDR3 sequence is CSGRVDTEAFF. The CDR3 nucleotides read TGCAGCGGAAGAGTAGACACTGAAGCTTTCTTT.

The chain recombines TRBV12-3 or TRBV12-4 with TRBJ2-1; D uncertain. Trimming stripped 2 bases from V and 5 bases from J, with 16 bases between. CDR3 length: 16 amino acids. The CDR3 sequence is CASSLSLLTTDNEQFF. As DNA, the CDR3 is TGTGCCAGCAGTTTAAGTCTCCTCACTACCGACAATGAGCAGTTCTTC.

This clonotype was counted at least ten times. This CDR3 is CASSRDRVNTEAFF. The CDR3 nucleotides are TGTGCCAGCAGTCGGGACAGGGTGAACACTGAAGCTTTCTTT. The chain employs TRBV12-3 or TRBV12-4 and TRBJ1-1, with 9 bases identical to TRBD1. This CDR3 is 14 amino acids long. J was trimmed by 0 bases and V by 5 bases; bases with no gene match: 1.

This clonotype was counted ten times or more. The chain is built from TRBV20-1 and TRBJ2-1, with TRBD2 identical over 8 bases. CDR1 DFQATT and CDR2 SNEGSKA come from the germline V gene (reference sequence). The CDR3 covers 14 residues. V was clipped by 6 bases and J by 7 bases; unmatched bases: 11. CDR3 sequence reads: CSAPGLAGMNEQFF. CDR3 in DNA: TGCAGTGCGCCTGGTTTAGCGGGAATGAATGAGCAGTTCTTC.

The chain is built from TRBV20-1 and TRBJ2-7; D unresolved. V lost 6 bases, J lost 4 bases, and 10 bases lay in between. The CDR3 extends over 11 amino acids. Germline lookup yields CDR1 DFQATT and CDR2 SNEGSKA (reference sequence). DNA of the CDR3: TGCAGTGCGACTGGCCCTTACGAGCAGTACTTC. Its protein is CSATGPYEQYF.

V and J are TRBV7-9 and TRBJ2-1; D remains unclear. Germline lookup yields CDR1 SEHNR and CDR2 FQNEAQ (reference sequence). The CDR3 is made up of 14 amino acids. Trimming cost V 7 bases and J 0 bases, with 10 bases left between them. The CDR3 spells CASTTRSSYNEQFF. The CDR3 DNA reads TGTGCCAGCACCACGAGGAGCTCCTACAATGAGCAGTTCTTC.

This clonotype has just a few counts. The chain recombines TRBV7-2 with TRBJ2-7, with TRBD2 identical over 9 bases. This CDR3 contains 13 residues. The J segment lost 7 bases and the V segment lost 4 bases, leaving 5 bases of the junction unmatched. CDR1 SGHTA and CDR2 FQGNSA come from the germline V gene. Here the CDR3 DNA reads TGTGCCAGCAGCTGGGGACTAGCTGGGGAGCAGTACTTC. Amino acid sequence: CASSWGLAGEQYF.

This clonotype was seen repeatedly, ten times or more. The chain uses TRBV7-8 and TRBJ2-4; 12 nucleotides line up with TRBD1. The V and J ends lost 5 bases and 7 bases, in that order; junction bases with no gene match: 9. This CDR3 is built from 16 residues. Per germline, CDR1 SGHVS and CDR2 FQNEAQ. The CDR3 reads CASSNTGTGGNNIQYF. In DNA form, the CDR3 reads TGTGCCAGCAGCAACACCGGGACAGGGGGCAATAACATTCAGTACTTC.

CDR3 DNA sequence: TGTGCCAGCAGCACCGGAGGGGGCGGCGAGCAGTACTTC. This codes for CASSTGGGGEQYF. The chain has TRBV7-8 and TRBJ2-7, with D perhaps matching TRBD1 (7 bases). Looked up from germline, CDR1 is SGHVS and CDR2 is FQNEAQ. Trimming took off 5 bases at V and 6 bases at J, with 14 bases between the two ends. The CDR3 is made up of 13 amino acids.

The V and J genes are TRBV20-1 and TRBJ2-1; D remains unclear. The CDR3 loop spans 13 amino acids. The V and J ends lost 2 bases and 0 bases respectively, with 5 bases between them. Germline-derived CDR1 and CDR2 are DFQATT and SNEGSKA (reference sequence). The CDR3: CSARTFSYNEQFF. In DNA, the CDR3 is TGCAGTGCTAGAACGTTCTCCTACAATGAGCAGTTCTTC.

This chain's CDR3 is CSARDSGYNEQFF. CDR3 sequence (DNA): TGCAGTGCTAGGGATAGCGGCTACAATGAGCAGTTCTTC. The chain links TRBV20-1 to TRBJ2-1; possible D gene TRBD2, 6 bases. V was pared by 3 bases and J by 3 bases, with 9 bases between. The CDR3 is 13 residues long. Germline lookup yields CDR1 DFQATT and CDR2 SNEGSKA (reference sequence).

The V gene is TRBV5-1, the J gene TRBJ2-7, with TRBD2 as a possible D gene (7 bases). Germline V lookup: CDR1 SGHRS, CDR2 YFSETQ. This CDR3 spans 15 amino acids. V dropped 5 bases and J dropped 2 bases, with 17 bases sitting between them. This CDR3 is CASSYGGLGAYEQYF. The CDR3 DNA reads TGCGCCAGCAGTTACGGGGGGCTAGGAGCCTACGAGCAGTACTTC.

The chain combines TRBV7-2 with TRBJ2-3; TRBD2 matches 7 bases. CDR1 and CDR2 from the germline V gene are SGHTA and FQGNSA. The CDR3 runs 17 residues. Trimming cost V 6 bases and J 2 bases; bases outside gene matches: 14. In nucleotides, the CDR3 is TGTGCCAGCAGACGCAACGGCGCGGGGGTTTCCACAGATACGCAGTATTTT. It is translated as CASRRNGAGVSTDTQYF.

The chain carries TRBV7-6 and TRBJ2-7; TRBD2 is a possible D gene (6 bases). The CDR3 totals 16 residues. V lost 2 bases to trimming and J lost 0 bases, with 14 bases between them. Germline CDR1 SGHVS, CDR2 FNYEAQ. As DNA, the CDR3 is TGTGCCAGCAGCTTAACGGTCCAGGGACTCTCCTACGAGCAGTACTTC. This codes for CASSLTVQGLSYEQYF.

The chain is built from TRBV9 and TRBJ2-5; the D gene is possibly TRBD1 (6 bases). This CDR3 has 13 amino acids. The V end was cut by 4 bases, the J end by 6 bases, with 13 bases between. In germline, CDR1 is SGDLS, CDR2 YYNGEE. CDR3 sequence reads: CASSPGTFQTQYF. The CDR3 DNA is TGTGCCAGCAGCCCAGGGACATTTCAGACCCAGTACTTC.

The V call is TRBV5-5, the J call TRBJ2-1, with 7 bases aligning to TRBD2. CDR1 is SGHKS and CDR2 is YYEKEE in the germline V gene (reference sequence). The trim removed 3 bases at V and 0 bases at J, leaving 6 bases unmatched. The CDR3 consists of 16 residues. The CDR3 reads CASSSLTGGSYNEQFF. As DNA, the CDR3 is TGTGCCAGCAGCTCATTAACGGGAGGCTCCTACAATGAGCAGTTCTTC. The variable domain in full, with the rest retrieved from reference TRBV5-5 and TRBJ2-1, is DAGVTQSPTHLIKTRGQQVTLRCSPISGHKSVSWYQQVLGQGPQFIFQYYEKEERGRGNFPDRFSARQFPNYSSELNVNALLLGDSALYLCASSSLTGGSYNEQFFGPGTRLTVL.

The rearrangement joins TRBV6-2 or TRBV6-3 to TRBJ1-5; D unclear. The J call may be incorrect, as the DNA end agrees better with TRBJ2-3. From germline, CDR1 is MNHEY and CDR2 SVGEGT. CDR3 length: 13 amino acids. CDR3: CASSYTRNQPQYF. In nucleotides, the CDR3 is TGTGCCAGCAGTTACACCCGGAATCAGCCCCAGTATTTT.

This clonotype was seen a handful of times. The chain carries TRBV19 and TRBJ2-1; possibly TRBD1 for D (5 bases). Germline loops: CDR1 LNHDA, CDR2 SQIVND (reference sequence). Trimming took 2 bases from V and 4 from J, leaving 6 bases between them. This CDR3 contains 13 residues. CDR3 DNA: TGTGCCAGTAGTATATCAGGGTACAATGAGCAGTTCTTC. Its translation: CASSISGYNEQFF.

The V call is TRBV11-2, the J call TRBJ2-2; D gene uncertain. V was cut by 1 base and J by 6 bases, with 18 bases left in between. The CDR3 extends over 17 amino acids. Germline V gene data show CDR1 as SGHAT and CDR2 as FQNNGV. The CDR3 sequence: CASSLVYLRVGAGELFF. CDR3 DNA sequence: TGTGCCAGCAGCTTAGTTTATTTACGCGTCGGCGCCGGGGAGCTGTTTTTT.

The chain links TRBV18 to TRBJ2-5; 10 bases match TRBD1. V lost 5 bases and J lost 5; bases outside the gene matches: 5. This CDR3 is 14 amino acids long. Germline-derived CDR1 and CDR2 are KGHSH and LQKENI. The CDR3 DNA follows: TGTGCCAGCTCAGCCGGGACAGGGGACGAGACCCAGTACTTC. Its translation: CASSAGTGDETQYF.